This T cell receptor (beta chain) was observed in a study of T cell responses to AZD1222 COVID-19 vaccine. Study-level results: The donor cohort was predominantly white British with a female majority, and clonal diversity may have been underestimated.

Trimming cost V 0 bases and J 7 bases, with 15 bases left between them. Germline CDR1 and CDR2: ENHRY and SYGVKD. The CDR3 runs to 15 residues. Pooled samples include second doses given at about 4 or 12 weeks. Generated by immunoSEQ multiplex PCR, the TCRdb table keeps only in-frame clones and is missing some. Here the sample spans around 120,000 clones, approximately 92% being singletons. As regards this clone: The antigen remains undetermined.

The chain employs TRBV10-3 and TRBJ1-2, with D maybe TRBD1 (5 bases). Here the sequenced sample was peripheral blood, taken 28 days after the second AZD1222 dose. This TCR came from an adult who received the AZD1222 COVID-19 vaccine. CDR3 nucleotides: TGTGCCATCAGTGAGTCGTCGGCAGGGACGGTTGGCTACACCTTC. The encoded protein is CAISESSAGTVGYTF.